This T cell receptor (beta chain) originates from a study of Tregs in tolerant kidney transplant recipients. TCRdb's copy holds only in-frame clones and misses some; the assay was immunoSEQ multiplex PCR. The data contain fewer than 150,000 clones, 92% of them singletons. General study findings and limits: Biological reproducibility was not directly addressed, but technical replication error appeared minimal.

The CDR3 has 14 residues. Trimming left V 2 bases short and J 0 bases short, with 5 bases between. From germline, CDR1 is ENHRY and CDR2 SYGVKD. As to this clone: Its specificity is unknown.

This clonotype was obtained from a human donor in good health. Sequencing was performed on CD4+ T cells from blood. This chain joins TRBV10-3 and TRBJ2-4, with D unclear. The CDR3: CAISENLAKNIQYF. For the CDR3, the DNA is TGTGCCATCAGTGAGAACCTAGCCAAAAACATTCAGTACTTC.